This record covers a single T cell receptor (beta chain). The data derive from a study of shared T cell receptors in the human thymus. The method was immunoSEQ multiplex PCR; TCRdb's version includes in-frame clones alone and lacks a portion of them. Among 700,000 or so clones, around 85% were seen once, and the ten largest hold roughly 0.01%. The germline V gene has CDR1 SGHRS and CDR2 YFSETQ. The CDR3 is 16 amino acids. Trimming cost V 4 bases and J 2 bases; bases outside gene matches: 5. These data were likewise used in another study, on human thymus T cells.

This chain joins TRBV5-1 and TRBJ2-3, with TRBD2 identical over 12 bases. The sequence derives from a girl in the first two years of life with a congenital heart defect. Sequenced sample: thymocytes. The CDR3 DNA reads TGCGCCAGCAGCCCGGGACTAGCGGGCCACACAGATACGCAGTATTTT. Encoded protein: CASSPGLAGHTDTQYF. Together with reference TRBV5-1 and TRBJ2-3, the CDR3 gives the full variable domain: KAGVTQTPRYLIKTRGQQVTLSCSPISGHRSVSWYQQTPGQGLQFLFEYFSETQRNKGNFPGRFSGRQFSNSRSEMNVSTLELGDSALYLCASSPGLAGHTDTQYFGPGTRLTVL.